This TCR beta chain was captured in a study of blood T cell repertoires in COVID-19. Study-level background: Acute and convalescent COVID-19 specimens originated in the United States, Italy and Spain.

Germline CDR1 is MNHNY and CDR2 is SVGAGI (reference sequence). Unmatched junction bases numbered 10, after V lost 6 bases and J lost 0 bases. This CDR3 is built from 16 residues. The protocol was immunoSEQ multiplex PCR, while the TCRdb copy is restricted to in-frame clones and leaves out a portion. This table holds under 250,000 clones, about 88% found once. Sequencing used peripheral blood. The receptor comes from a man between 50 and 59 years old with COVID-19, enrolled during active disease. This sequence joins TRBV6-6 and TRBJ2-7, with 8 bases identical to TRBD2. The CDR3 sequence: CASSKPTSGSSYEQYF. The CDR3 region has the DNA TGTGCCAGCAGCAAACCCACGAGCGGGAGCTCCTACGAGCAGTACTTC.